The present T cell receptor (beta chain) was sequenced within a study of cytomegalovirus exposure and HLA in healthy donors. Both 60 Vbeta primers and 13 Jbeta primers went into the PCR. Repertoires were generated with immunoSEQ multiplex PCR, while TCRdb's copy carries only in-frame clones and drops some. The sample lists roughly 200,000 clones, around four fifths occurring once. This clone was recorded only once. Germline V CDR1 and CDR2: GTSNPN, SVGIG (reference sequence). Trimming stripped 2 bases from V and 3 bases from J, with 11 bases between. This CDR3 contains 15 residues. The sequencing sample was made of PBMCs. The chain uses TRBV30 and TRBJ1-6, with a tentative D call TRBD1 (5 bases). This sequence originates from a woman in her sixties in good health and CMV-seropositive. CDR3 amino acids: CAWSQQTVYNSPLHF. The CDR3 DNA reads TGTGCCTGGAGTCAGCAGACAGTCTATAATTCACCCCTCCACTTT.